The T cell receptor beta chain under discussion was sequenced for a study of blood T cell repertoires in COVID-19. Whole-study context: Spain, Italy and the United States supplied samples that represented acute and convalescent COVID-19.

This clone was detected only a few times. In the original workflow: Nucleated cell counts were estimated from reference gene primer amplification. TCRdb keeps only in-frame clones here, not all; method: immunoSEQ multiplex PCR. The V and J calls and the clone size are those of that table, but D and trimming were determined from the DNA. The sample consists of approximately 230,000 clones, about 80% of them appearing once. The CDR3 is 13 amino acids. V lost 5 bases to trimming and J lost 10 bases; unmatched junction nucleotides: 10. The germline gives CDR1 GTSNPN, CDR2 SVGIG (reference sequence). The specimen sequenced was peripheral blood. The TCR comes from an elderly woman with active or convalescent COVID-19. The rearrangement uses TRBV30 and TRBJ2-1; 8 nucleotides align to TRBD2. The CDR3: CAWAAVLAGEQFF. The CDR3 nucleotides are TGTGCCTGGGCAGCAGTTTTAGCGGGAGAGCAGTTCTTC.